The 30 T cell receptor beta chains below come from one sample, sequenced in a study of blood T cell repertoires in COVID-19. Sequencing was performed with immunoSEQ multiplex PCR; in TCRdb, only in-frame clones are kept and a portion is missing. The sample lists roughly 200,000 clones; 85% to 90% were seen once. The sequenced sample consisted of peripheral blood. Receptors were obtained from a man at least 80 years old with acute or convalescent COVID-19.

The CDR3 coding sequence is TGTGCCAGCAGTCTCGACAGAGCGAGCGTGAATGAGCAGTTCTTC. Protein: CASSLDRASVNEQFF. V and J are TRBV6-5 and TRBJ2-1; weak D call: TRBD1 (5 bases). The CDR3 totals 15 residues. Trimming removed 5 bases from V and 7 bases from J, with 18 bases in between. Germline V gene data show CDR1 as MNHEY and CDR2 as SVGAGI.

The J gene is TRBJ2-4, the V gene TRBV27; 11 nucleotides align to TRBD2. Looked up from germline, CDR1 is MNHEY and CDR2 is SMNVEV (reference sequence). The CDR3 sequence is 15 residues long. The J segment lost 11 bases and the V segment lost 6 bases, leaving 12 bases of the junction unmatched. The chain's CDR3 is CASSPVTSGKKVQYF. Written as DNA, the CDR3 is TGTGCCAGCAGCCCTGTGACTAGCGGGAAGAAAGTTCAGTACTTC.

The rearrangement links TRBV11-3 to TRBJ2-7, with 7 bases that match TRBD2. J lost 4 bases, V lost 7 bases, and 4 bases had no gene match. Germline values: CDR1 SGHNT, CDR2 YENEEA. The CDR3 has 12 residues. CDR3 coding DNA: TGTGCCAGCAAGGGAGGGCGGTACGAGCAGTACGTC. Encoded protein: CASKGGRYEQYV.

V and J are TRBV18 and TRBJ1-5; 7 nucleotides align to TRBD1. This CDR3 is 17 amino acids long. Germline V gene sequence: CDR1 KGHSH, CDR2 LQKENI. V gave up 5 bases and J gave up 6 bases; unmatched junction bases: 16. CDR3 loop: CASSKTRTGSGIQPQHF. DNA of the CDR3: TGTGCCAGCTCAAAAACTAGGACAGGCTCGGGGATTCAGCCCCAGCATTTT.

The chain recombines TRBV19 with TRBJ1-5; tentatively, D is TRBD1 (5 bases). The CDR3 is made up of 12 amino acids. Germline V gives CDR1 LNHDA, CDR2 SQIVND (reference sequence). V was trimmed by 3 bases and J by 5 bases, leaving 5 bases between them. The CDR3 protein is CASSIRDQPQHF. The CDR3 DNA sequence: TGTGCCAGTAGTATCAGGGATCAGCCCCAGCATTTT.

The gene calls are TRBV30 and TRBJ1-6; 11 bases line up with TRBD1. In germline, CDR1 is GTSNPN, CDR2 SVGIG (reference sequence). The CDR3 has 16 amino acids. The J segment lost 7 bases and the V segment lost 1 base, leaving 6 bases of the junction unmatched. In DNA form, the CDR3 reads TGTGCCTGGAGTGCGGGACAGGGGGTCGGGAATTCACCCCTCCACTTT. Amino acids: CAWSAGQGVGNSPLHF.

The chain recombines TRBV6-5 with TRBJ2-1, with 10 bases matching TRBD2. V gave up 11 bases and J gave up 7 bases; unmatched junction bases: 11. The germline CDR1 and CDR2 sequences are MNHEY and SVGAGI. The CDR3 loop spans 14 amino acids. CDR3 in DNA: TGTGCCTCAGCGAAGCGGGAGGGCCCGAATGAGCAGTTCTTC. Its protein is CASAKREGPNEQFF.

The rearrangement uses TRBV5-1 and TRBJ1-4; 9 bases fit TRBD1. V lost 4 bases, J lost 8 bases, and 6 bases stayed unmatched. Germline CDR1 is SGHRS and CDR2 is YFSETQ. The CDR3 loop spans 14 amino acids. For the CDR3, the DNA is TGCGCCAGCAGCCGGACAGGGGTCGGGGAAAAACTGTTTTTT. Translated: CASSRTGVGEKLFF.

For this clone: Other DNA sequences in this sample translate to the same CDR3. The gene calls are TRBV9 and TRBJ1-2, with 11 positions matching TRBD1. J gave up 4 bases and V 4 bases, and 3 bases lay outside the gene matches. The CDR3 is 14 amino acids. The germline V gene has CDR1 SGDLS and CDR2 YYNGEE. The CDR3 spells CASSPGQGAYGYTF. CDR3 bases: TGTGCCAGCAGCCCCGGACAGGGGGCCTATGGCTACACCTTC.

V and J are TRBV10-3 and TRBJ1-1; TRBD1 might be the D (5 bases). The CDR3 spans 15 residues. V was pared by 6 bases and J by 7 bases, with 21 bases between. The germline V gene has CDR1 ENHRY and CDR2 SYGVKD. The DNA of the CDR3 is TGTGCCATCAGGCCGGCCAGGGAAGCGACTTATGAAGCTTTCTTT. As protein: CAIRPAREATYEAFF.

The J gene is TRBJ1-5, the V gene TRBV19, with D unresolved. The CDR3 covers 13 residues. Trimming took off 5 bases at V and 5 bases at J, with 10 bases between the two ends. CDR1 and CDR2 (germline): LNHDA, SQIVND (reference sequence). The CDR3 reads CASSGKGDQPQHF. CDR3 sequence (DNA): TGTGCCAGTAGTGGAAAAGGAGATCAGCCCCAGCATTTT.

The rearrangement joins TRBV2 to TRBJ2-3; 8 positions match TRBD1. V dropped 4 bases and J dropped 2; count of bases not matched to a gene: 5. Germline lookup yields CDR1 SNHLY and CDR2 FYNNEI. This CDR3 region has 15 residues. In DNA, the CDR3 is TGTGCCAGCAGTGCGACAGGGGTCCTCACAGATACGCAGTATTTT. As protein: CASSATGVLTDTQYF.

V is TRBV27 and J is TRBJ2-2; weak D call: TRBD1 (5 bases). This CDR3 is built from 16 residues. The V end was cut by 4 bases, the J end by 6 bases, with 18 bases between. Germline V gene sequence: CDR1 MNHEY, CDR2 SMNVEV (reference sequence). CDR3 in DNA: TGTGCCAGCAGTTCCCGAGGTGGAACAGGCCCCGGGGAGCTGTTTTTT. Translated: CASSSRGGTGPGELFF.

The chain uses TRBV11-3 and TRBJ2-1, with 11 positions matching TRBD1. V gave up 5 bases and J gave up 8 bases; unmatched junction bases: 5. CDR3 length: 14 amino acids. CDR1 SGHNT and CDR2 YENEEA come from the germline V gene. CDR3 residues: CASSRGQGVDEQFF. The CDR3 region has the DNA TGTGCCAGCAGCAGGGGACAGGGGGTCGATGAGCAGTTCTTC. The entire variable domain, with the rest obtained from reference TRBV11-3 and TRBJ2-1, is as follows: EAGVVQSPRYKIIEKKQPVAFWCNPISGHNTLYWYLQNLGQGPELLIRYENEEAVDDSQLPKDRFSAERLKGVDSTLKIQPAELGDSAVYLCASSRGQGVDEQFFGPGTRLTVL.

About this clone: The sample contains more than one DNA sequence encoding this CDR3. This chain joins TRBV19 and TRBJ1-5, with 11 bases matching TRBD1. The V segment lost 3 bases and the J segment 4 bases; nucleotides outside the gene matches: 2. This CDR3 region has 15 residues. The germline V gene encodes CDR1 LNHDA and CDR2 SQIVND (reference sequence). Here the CDR3 DNA reads TGTGCCAGTAGTATCGGACAGGGGGCAAATCAGCCCCAGCATTTT. It is translated as CASSIGQGANQPQHF.

This clone was detected a few times. V is TRBV11-2 and J is TRBJ1-6, with D possibly TRBD1 on 6 matching bases. The V gene lost 4 bases and the J gene lost 4 bases, with 14 bases spanning the gap. Germline CDR1 is SGHAT and CDR2 is FQNNGV. The CDR3 is 16 amino acids. In DNA form, the CDR3 reads TGTGCCAGCAGCTATCAACAGGGAGTTTATAATTCACCCCTCCACTTT. Translation gives CASSYQQGVYNSPLHF.

A single count supports this clone. V is TRBV5-6 and J is TRBJ2-2, with TRBD2 as a possible D gene (5 bases). The ends were cut back, 4 bases at V and 4 bases at J, with 23 bases in the middle. Germline V gene lookup returns CDR1 SGHDT and CDR2 YYEEEE. The CDR3 has 18 residues. The chain's CDR3 is CASSRASFASGSTGELFF. As DNA, the CDR3 is TGTGCCAGCAGCAGGGCCTCTTTTGCCTCGGGGAGCACCGGGGAGCTGTTTTTT.

The chain joins TRBV3-1 (or the pseudogene TRBV3-2) to TRBJ2-5, with D perhaps matching TRBD2 (5 bases). CDR1 is LGHDT and CDR2 is YNNKEL in the germline V gene (reference sequence). The V end was cut by 0 bases, the J end by 0 bases, with 8 bases between. The CDR3 has 15 amino acids. DNA of the CDR3: TGTGCCAGCAGCCAAGATCCGGGGTACCAAGAGACCCAGTACTTC. Its protein is CASSQDPGYQETQYF.

CDR3 amino acids: CASSLGGVSSYNEQFF. CDR3 DNA: TGTGCCAGTAGTCTGGGGGGAGTGAGCTCCTACAATGAGCAGTTCTTC. The rearrangement joins TRBV19 to TRBJ2-1; D is perhaps TRBD2 (6 bases). V was clipped by 5 bases and J by 0 bases, with 14 bases between them. The germline gives CDR1 LNHDA, CDR2 SQIVND (reference sequence). The CDR3 contains 16 residues.

The rearrangement uses TRBV6-2 or TRBV6-3 and TRBJ2-1; D not certain. CDR1 and CDR2 from the germline V gene are MNHEY and SVGEGT. This CDR3 region has 12 residues. The ends were cut back, 6 bases at V and 10 bases at J, with 13 bases in the middle. In DNA form, the CDR3 reads TGTGCCAGCAGCACCCAGGTTGGGGAGCAGTTCTTC. This codes for CASSTQVGEQFF.

This clone was detected once. The gene calls are TRBV6-6 and TRBJ1-5, with 7 bases identical to TRBD1. The germline gives CDR1 MNHNY, CDR2 SVGAGI (reference sequence). CDR3 length: 15 amino acids. With V trimmed by 5 bases and J by 6 bases, 10 bases remained unmatched. The CDR3 loop is CASSEEGGHRQPQHF. CDR3 in DNA: TGTGCCAGCAGTGAGGAAGGGGGCCATCGTCAGCCCCAGCATTTT.

J is TRBJ1-5 and V is TRBV7-8; 11 bases align to TRBD1. V trimming: 5 bases; J trimming: 0 bases; junction bases outside the gene matches: 6. Looked up from germline, CDR1 is SGHVS and CDR2 is FQNEAQ. This CDR3 is 17 amino acids long. Here the CDR3 reads CASSTGTGGYSNQPQHF. The CDR3 bases are TGTGCCAGCAGCACGGGGACAGGGGGGTATAGCAATCAGCCCCAGCATTTT.

This sequence joins TRBV28 and TRBJ2-1; D is perhaps TRBD2 (5 bases). The V end lost 10 bases, the J end lost 5 bases, and 9 bases lay between the germline ends. This CDR3 has 11 amino acids. The V gene's germline CDR1 is MDHEN and CDR2 SYDVKM. The CDR3 sequence: CATGLDNEQFF. The CDR3 region has the DNA TGTGCCACCGGACTGGACAATGAGCAGTTCTTC.

This clone was recorded a few times. The chain carries TRBV6-6 and TRBJ1-2; the D is unclear. Trimming pared 0 bases from V and 4 bases from J, leaving 9 bases between. The V gene's germline CDR1 is MNHNY and CDR2 SVGAGI (reference sequence). The CDR3 consists of 14 residues. The CDR3 DNA follows: TGTGCCAGCAGTTACTCGACGGGTATCTATGGCTACACCTTC. Protein product: CASSYSTGIYGYTF.

The CDR3 loop is CASSVRRQGASDTQYF. In DNA, the CDR3 is TGCGCCAGCAGCGTTAGAAGACAGGGGGCCTCAGATACGCAGTATTTT. This rearrangement joins TRBV5-1 to TRBJ2-3, with TRBD1 identical over 10 bases. V gave up 4 bases and J gave up 4 bases; unmatched junction bases: 9. The CDR3 runs 16 residues. CDR1 is SGHRS, CDR2 YFSETQ, per germline.

The rearrangement uses TRBV7-2 and TRBJ2-3, with a possible D match to TRBD2 (6 bases). The CDR3 contains 17 residues. Germline loops: CDR1 SGHTA, CDR2 FQGNSA. Trimming pared 0 bases from V and 3 bases from J, leaving 16 bases between. The CDR3 spells CASSLAGIAVRTDTQYF. In DNA, the CDR3 is TGTGCCAGCAGCTTAGCGGGGATAGCGGTCAGGACAGATACGCAGTATTTT.

The chain links TRBV5-8 to TRBJ2-3, with a possible D match to TRBD2 (6 bases). V was trimmed by 2 bases and J by 3 bases, leaving 16 bases between them. This CDR3 comprises 16 residues. The germline V gene encodes CDR1 SGHTS and CDR2 YDEGEE. The CDR3 nucleotides are TGTGCCAGCAGCTTAAGAGGTAGTGGGAGGACAGATACGCAGTATTTT. Amino acid sequence: CASSLRGSGRTDTQYF. The complete variable domain, with remaining parts taken from reference TRBV5-8 and TRBJ2-3, reads EAGVTQSPTHLIKTRGQQATLRCSPISGHTSVYWYQQALGLGLQFLLWYDEGEERNRGNFPPRFSGRQFPNYSSELNVNALELEDSALYLCASSLRGSGRTDTQYFGPGTRLTVL.

The chain is built from TRBV7-2 and TRBJ2-1; 9 bases fit TRBD2. This CDR3 comprises 18 residues. Per the germline V gene, CDR1 is SGHTA and CDR2 is FQGNSA. With 0 bases clipped from V and 3 bases from J, the junction kept 9 bases outside the gene matches. In DNA form, the CDR3 reads TGTGCCAGCAGCTTAGCGGCTTTGGTAGCGGGAGACTACAATGAGCAGTTCTTC. The encoded protein is CASSLAALVAGDYNEQFF.

The chain has TRBV5-1 and TRBJ1-1; D remains unclear. The CDR3 has 13 residues. Trimming shortened V by 6 bases and J by 1 base, and 10 bases separated the two germline ends. Germline values: CDR1 SGHRS, CDR2 YFSETQ. As DNA, the CDR3 is TGCGCCAGCACCGACACGCCGAACACTGAAGCTTTCTTT. Protein sequence: CASTDTPNTEAFF.

J is TRBJ1-1 and V is TRBV6-5; TRBD1 agrees at 7 bases. This CDR3 has 14 amino acids. V trimming: 7 bases; J trimming: 5 bases; junction bases outside the gene matches: 10. Per the germline V gene, CDR1 is MNHEY and CDR2 is SVGAGI. CDR3 amino acids: CASTTGAEGTEAFF. CDR3 DNA: TGTGCCAGCACTACAGGGGCGGAAGGGACTGAAGCTTTCTTT.